A selection of T cell receptor beta chains follows, all from one sample in a study of cytomegalovirus exposure and HLA in healthy donors. The repertoire was sequenced with immunoSEQ multiplex PCR; TCRdb's copy has only in-frame clones and lacks some. The sample contains over 90,000 clones, 50% to 80% of which appear only once. What was sequenced was PBMCs. Receptors were obtained from a man in his sixties in good health and CMV-seronegative. Both conserved end residues are trimmed from each CDR3. A D gene is named only where the DNA matches it firmly. Rows give clone size only sometimes, using once, few, many, or a class for an expanded clone.

CDR3 protein	clone size	D gene	V gene	J gene
ASSQRTHTDTQY	few	-	TRBV16	TRBJ2-3
ASSAPPGSDNSPLH	-	-	TRBV7-2	TRBJ1-6
ASGREPVTGELF	-	-	TRBV6-1	TRBJ2-2
ASSTNLETQY	-	-	TRBV5-1	TRBJ2-5
ASSVDTATGELF	-	-	TRBV6-4	TRBJ2-2
ASSQVTSGYNEQF	-	TRBD2	TRBV4-2	TRBJ2-1
ASSPYGQGVGGYT	few	TRBD1	TRBV5-1	TRBJ1-2
SGGQGSETQY	-	TRBD1	TRBV29-1	TRBJ2-5
ASSLLRQGAATEAF	-	TRBD1	TRBV28	TRBJ1-1
ASSRTQETQY	-	-	TRBV2	TRBJ2-5
ASSPRELAGPYEQY	-	TRBD2	TRBV7-9	TRBJ2-7
ASSSTPIQY	-	-	TRBV11-3	TRBJ2-3
ASSFGQNGYT	-	-	TRBV28	TRBJ1-2
ASSLPQGLLGSEKLF	once	TRBD1	TRBV28	TRBJ1-4
ASSLLLAGGSSYEQY	few	TRBD2	TRBV13	TRBJ2-7
ASTKVVHEQF	-	-	TRBV6-1	TRBJ2-1
ASSLMAGAFNEQF	-	-	TRBV7-3	TRBJ2-1
ASSLPGTNQAF	-	-	TRBV11-2	TRBJ1-1